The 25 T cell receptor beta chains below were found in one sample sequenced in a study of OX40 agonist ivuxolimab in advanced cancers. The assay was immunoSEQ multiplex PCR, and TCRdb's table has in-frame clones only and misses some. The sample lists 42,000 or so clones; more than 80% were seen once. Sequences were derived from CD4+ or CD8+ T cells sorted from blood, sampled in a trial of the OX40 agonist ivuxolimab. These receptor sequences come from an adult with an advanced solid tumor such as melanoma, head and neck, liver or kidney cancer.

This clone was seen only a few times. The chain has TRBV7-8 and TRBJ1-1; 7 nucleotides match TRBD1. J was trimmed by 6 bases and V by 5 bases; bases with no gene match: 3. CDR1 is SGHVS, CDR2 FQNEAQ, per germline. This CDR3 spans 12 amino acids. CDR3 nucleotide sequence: TGTGCCAGCAGCCGGGACAGTTCTGAAGCTTTCTTT. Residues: CASSRDSSEAFF.

CDR3 nucleotides: TGTGCCAGAAGCTGGGATGGACTAGCGGGAGCCCTGGTCTACGAGCAGTACGTC. It codes for CARSWDGLAGALVYEQYV. The chain has TRBV5-3 and TRBJ2-7; 13 bases match TRBD2. TRBV5-3 is flagged as an ORF with uncertain function. The V segment lost 3 bases and the J segment 3 bases; nucleotides outside the gene matches: 12. This CDR3 is 18 amino acids long.

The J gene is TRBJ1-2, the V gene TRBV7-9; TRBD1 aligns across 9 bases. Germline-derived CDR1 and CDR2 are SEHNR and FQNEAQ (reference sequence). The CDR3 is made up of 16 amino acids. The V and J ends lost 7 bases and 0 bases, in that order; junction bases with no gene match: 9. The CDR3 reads CASTRDRASTNYGYTF. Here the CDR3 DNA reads TGTGCCAGCACACGGGACAGGGCGTCAACTAACTATGGCTACACCTTC.

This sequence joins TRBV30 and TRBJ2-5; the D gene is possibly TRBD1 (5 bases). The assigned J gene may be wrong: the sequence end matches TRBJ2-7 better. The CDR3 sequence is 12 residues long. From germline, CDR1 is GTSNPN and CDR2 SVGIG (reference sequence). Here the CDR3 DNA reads TGTGCCTGTAGGGGTACCGTCTACGAGCAGTACTTC. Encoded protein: CACRGTVYEQYF.

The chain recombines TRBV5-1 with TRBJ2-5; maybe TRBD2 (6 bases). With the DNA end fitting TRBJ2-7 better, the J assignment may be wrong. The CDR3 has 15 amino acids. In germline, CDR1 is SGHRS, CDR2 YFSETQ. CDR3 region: CASSLAPAGSDEQYF. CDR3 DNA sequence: TGCGCCAGCAGCTTGGCCCCCGCCGGGAGCGACGAGCAGTACTTC.

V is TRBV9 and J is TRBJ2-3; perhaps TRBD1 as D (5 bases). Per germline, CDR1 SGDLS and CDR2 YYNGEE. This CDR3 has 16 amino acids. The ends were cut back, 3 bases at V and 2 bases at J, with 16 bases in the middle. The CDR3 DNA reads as TGTGCCAGCAGCGGTCTACAGGAGTTGACCACAGATACGCAGTATTTT. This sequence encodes CASSGLQELTTDTQYF.

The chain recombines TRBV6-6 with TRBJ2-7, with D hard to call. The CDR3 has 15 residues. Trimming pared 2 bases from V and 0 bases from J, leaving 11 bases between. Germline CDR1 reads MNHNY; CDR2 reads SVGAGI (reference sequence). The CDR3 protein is CASSYVQELSYEQYV. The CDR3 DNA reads TGTGCCAGCAGTTACGTGCAGGAGCTCTCCTACGAGCAGTACGTC.

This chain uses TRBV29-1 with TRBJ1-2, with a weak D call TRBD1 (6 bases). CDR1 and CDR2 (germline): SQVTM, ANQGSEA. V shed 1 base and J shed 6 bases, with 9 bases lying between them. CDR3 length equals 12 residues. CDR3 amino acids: CSVEGGADGYTF. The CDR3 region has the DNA TGCAGCGTTGAAGGGGGGGCCGATGGCTACACCTTC.

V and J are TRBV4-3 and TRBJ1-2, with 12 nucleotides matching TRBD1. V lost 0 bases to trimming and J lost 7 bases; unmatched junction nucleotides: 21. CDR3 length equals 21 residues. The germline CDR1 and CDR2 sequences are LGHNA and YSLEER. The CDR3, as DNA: TGCGCCAGCAGCCAAGAGATAGTTCGCGGTGAATCGGGACAGGGGGCCGGTGGCTACACCTTC. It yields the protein CASSQEIVRGESGQGAGGYTF.

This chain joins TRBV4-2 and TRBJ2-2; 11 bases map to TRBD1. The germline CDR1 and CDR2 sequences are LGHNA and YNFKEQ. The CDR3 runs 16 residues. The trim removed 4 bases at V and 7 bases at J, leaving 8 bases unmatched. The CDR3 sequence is CASSLPGQGADGELFF. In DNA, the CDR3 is TGTGCCAGCAGCCTACCTGGACAGGGGGCGGACGGGGAGCTGTTTTTT.

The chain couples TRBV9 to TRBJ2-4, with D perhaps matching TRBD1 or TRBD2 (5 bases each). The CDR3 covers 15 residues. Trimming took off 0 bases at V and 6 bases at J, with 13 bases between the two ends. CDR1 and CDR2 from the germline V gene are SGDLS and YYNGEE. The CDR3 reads CASSVVSGPGNIQYF. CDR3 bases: TGTGCCAGCAGCGTAGTATCGGGGCCAGGAAACATTCAGTACTTC.

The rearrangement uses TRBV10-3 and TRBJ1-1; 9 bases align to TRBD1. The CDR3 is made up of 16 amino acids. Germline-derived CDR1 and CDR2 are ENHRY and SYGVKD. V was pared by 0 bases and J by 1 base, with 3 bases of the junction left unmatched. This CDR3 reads CAISESVGQGNTEAFF. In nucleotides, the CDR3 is TGTGCCATCAGTGAGTCCGTGGGACAGGGGAACACTGAAGCTTTCTTT.

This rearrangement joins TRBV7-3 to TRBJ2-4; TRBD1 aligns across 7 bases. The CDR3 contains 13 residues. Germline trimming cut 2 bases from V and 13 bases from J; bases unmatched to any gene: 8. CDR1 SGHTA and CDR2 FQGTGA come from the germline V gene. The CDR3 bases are TGTGCCAGCAGCTTAGACAATGACAGGGACCAGTACTTC. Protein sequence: CASSLDNDRDQYF.

The CDR3 DNA reads as TGCAGCGCGAGAGAGGGGGGGGAAAAACTGTTTTTT. Its protein product is CSAREGGEKLFF. The chain employs TRBV29-1 and TRBJ1-4; weak D call: TRBD1 (6 bases). CDR1 and CDR2 from the germline V gene are SQVTM and ANQGSEA. V was pared by 7 bases and J by 8 bases, with 14 bases between. The CDR3 loop spans 12 amino acids.

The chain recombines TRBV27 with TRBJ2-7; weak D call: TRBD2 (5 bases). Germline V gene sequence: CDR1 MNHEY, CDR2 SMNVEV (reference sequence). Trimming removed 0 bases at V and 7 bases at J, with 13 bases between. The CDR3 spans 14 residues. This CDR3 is CASSLSIRGKEQYF. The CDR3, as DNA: TGTGCCAGCAGTTTATCGATAAGAGGGAAGGAGCAGTACTTC.

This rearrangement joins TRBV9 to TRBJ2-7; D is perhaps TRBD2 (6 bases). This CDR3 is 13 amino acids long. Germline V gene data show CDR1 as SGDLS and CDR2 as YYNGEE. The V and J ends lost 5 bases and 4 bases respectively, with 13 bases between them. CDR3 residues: CASRGLVEYEQYV. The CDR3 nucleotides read TGTGCCAGCAGGGGACTGGTCGAATACGAGCAGTACGTC.

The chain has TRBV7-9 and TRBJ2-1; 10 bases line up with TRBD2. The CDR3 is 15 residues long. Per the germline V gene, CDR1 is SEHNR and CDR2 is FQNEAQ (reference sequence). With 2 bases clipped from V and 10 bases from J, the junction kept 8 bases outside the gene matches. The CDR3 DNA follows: TGTGCCAGCAGCTTAAAGCTAGCGGGAGTTGGCGAGCAGTTCTTC. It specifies CASSLKLAGVGEQFF.

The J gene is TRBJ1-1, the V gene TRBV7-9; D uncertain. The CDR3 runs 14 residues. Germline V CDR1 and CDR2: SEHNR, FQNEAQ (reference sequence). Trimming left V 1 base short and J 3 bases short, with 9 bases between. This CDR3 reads CASSLDRLYTEAFF. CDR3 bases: TGTGCCAGCAGCTTAGACCGGCTGTACACTGAAGCTTTCTTT.

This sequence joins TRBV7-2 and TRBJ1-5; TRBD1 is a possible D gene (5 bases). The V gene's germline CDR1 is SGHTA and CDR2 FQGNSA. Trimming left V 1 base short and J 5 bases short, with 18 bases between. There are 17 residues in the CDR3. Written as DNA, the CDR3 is TGTGCCAGCAGCTTAGAGGGGTCGTATGTTGGGGATCAGCCCCAGCATTTT. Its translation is CASSLEGSYVGDQPQHF.

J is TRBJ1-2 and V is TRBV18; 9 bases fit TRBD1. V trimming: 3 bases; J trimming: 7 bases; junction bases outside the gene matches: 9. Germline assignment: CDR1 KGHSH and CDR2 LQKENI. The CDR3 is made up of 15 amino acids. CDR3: CASSPDTGGDAGYTF. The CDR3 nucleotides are TGTGCCAGCTCACCGGATACAGGGGGCGATGCTGGCTACACCTTC.

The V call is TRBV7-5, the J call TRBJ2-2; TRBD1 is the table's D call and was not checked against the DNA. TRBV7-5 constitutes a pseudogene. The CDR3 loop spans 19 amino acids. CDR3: CVRSLVTRDRGVQNGELFF. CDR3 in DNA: TGTGTCAGAAGCTTAGTAACCCGGGACAGGGGGGTTCAGAACGGGGAGCTGTTTTTT.

CDR3 in DNA: TGTGCCAGCAGCTTGGGAGGGCAGGACCCTTTCTATGGCTACACCTTC. Translating it yields CASSLGGQDPFYGYTF. The V call is TRBV5-6, the J call TRBJ1-2; D remains unclear. Germline V gives CDR1 SGHDT, CDR2 YYEEEE. The germline V and J ends were trimmed by 0 bases and 4 bases, with 16 bases remaining between them. The CDR3 has 16 amino acids.

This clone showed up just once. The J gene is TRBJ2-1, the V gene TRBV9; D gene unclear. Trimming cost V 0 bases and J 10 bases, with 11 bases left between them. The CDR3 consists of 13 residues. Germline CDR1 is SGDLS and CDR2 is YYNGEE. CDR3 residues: CASSVDSVREQFF. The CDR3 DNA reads TGTGCCAGCAGCGTAGACAGCGTCCGGGAGCAGTTCTTC.

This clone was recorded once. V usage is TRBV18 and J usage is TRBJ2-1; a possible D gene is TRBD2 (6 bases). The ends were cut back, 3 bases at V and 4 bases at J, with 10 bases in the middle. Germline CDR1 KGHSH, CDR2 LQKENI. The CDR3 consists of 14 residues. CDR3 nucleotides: TGTGCCAGCTCACCTCGGGCGGGATACAATGAGCAGTTCTTC. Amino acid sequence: CASSPRAGYNEQFF. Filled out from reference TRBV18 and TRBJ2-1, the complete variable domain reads NAGVMQNPRHLVRRRGQEARLRCSPMKGHSHVYWYRQLPEEGLKFMVYLQKENIIDESGMPKERFSAEFPKEGPSILRIQQVVRGDSAAYFCASSPRAGYNEQFFGPGTRLTVL.

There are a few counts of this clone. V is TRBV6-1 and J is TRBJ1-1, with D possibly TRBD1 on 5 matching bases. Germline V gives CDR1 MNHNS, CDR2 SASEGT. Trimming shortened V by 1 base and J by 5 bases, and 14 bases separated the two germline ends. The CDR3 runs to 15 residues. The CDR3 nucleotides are TGTGCCAGCAGTGAAGGTCCAGGGCTGGTTACTGAAGCTTTCTTT. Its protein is CASSEGPGLVTEAFF.